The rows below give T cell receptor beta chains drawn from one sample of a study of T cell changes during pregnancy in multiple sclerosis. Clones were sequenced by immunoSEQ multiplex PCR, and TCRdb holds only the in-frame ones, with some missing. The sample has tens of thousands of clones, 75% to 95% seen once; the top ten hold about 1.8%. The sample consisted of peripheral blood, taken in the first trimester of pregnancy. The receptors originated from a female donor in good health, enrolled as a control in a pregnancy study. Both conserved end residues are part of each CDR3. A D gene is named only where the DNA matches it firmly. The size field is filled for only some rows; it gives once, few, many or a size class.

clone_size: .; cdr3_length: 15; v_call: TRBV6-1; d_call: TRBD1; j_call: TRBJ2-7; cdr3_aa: CASSVGQGAPYEQYF; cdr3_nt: TGTGCCAGCAGTGTCGGACAGGGGGCCCCCTACGAGCAGTACTTC
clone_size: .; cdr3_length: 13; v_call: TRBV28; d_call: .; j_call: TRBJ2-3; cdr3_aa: CASSPSPTDTQYF; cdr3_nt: TGTGCCAGCAGTCCCTCTCCTACAGATACGCAGTATTTT
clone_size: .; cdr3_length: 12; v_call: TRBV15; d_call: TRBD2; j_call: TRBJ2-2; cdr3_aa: CATSGGGGELFF; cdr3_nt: TGTGCCACCAGTGGGGGGGGAGGGGAGCTGTTTTTT
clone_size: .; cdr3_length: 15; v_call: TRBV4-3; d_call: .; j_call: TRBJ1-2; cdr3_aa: CASSQGTDWVYGYTF; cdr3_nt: TGCGCCAGCAGCCAAGGGACGGACTGGGTCTATGGCTACACCTTC
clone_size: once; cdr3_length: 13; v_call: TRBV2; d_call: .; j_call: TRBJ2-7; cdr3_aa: CASKAREEFEQYF; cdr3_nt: TGTGCCAGCAAGGCCAGGGAGGAATTCGAGCAGTACTTC
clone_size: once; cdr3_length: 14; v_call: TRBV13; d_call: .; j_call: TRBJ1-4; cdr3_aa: CASSPPGVNEKLFF; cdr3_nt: TGTGCCAGCAGCCCCCCGGGAGTTAATGAAAAACTGTTTTTT
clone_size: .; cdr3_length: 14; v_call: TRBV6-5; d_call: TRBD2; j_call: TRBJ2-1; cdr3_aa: CASRGRGGYNEQFF; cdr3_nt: TGTGCCAGCAGGGGACGCGGGGGGTACAATGAGCAGTTCTTC
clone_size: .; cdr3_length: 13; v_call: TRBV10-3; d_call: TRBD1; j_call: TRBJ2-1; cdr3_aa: CAIGGQGIREQFF; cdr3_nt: TGTGCCATCGGGGGACAGGGGATTAGGGAGCAGTTCTTC
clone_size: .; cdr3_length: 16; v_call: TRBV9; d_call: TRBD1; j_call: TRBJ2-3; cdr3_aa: CASSVEGARESDTQYF; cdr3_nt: TGTGCCAGCAGCGTAGAGGGGGCTCGTGAGTCAGATACGCAGTATTTT
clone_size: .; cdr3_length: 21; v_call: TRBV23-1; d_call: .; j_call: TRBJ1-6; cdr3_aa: CASSQSASEGKGEGYNSPLHF; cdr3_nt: TGCGCCAGCAGTCAATCGGCGTCGGAGGGGAAGGGGGAGGGCTATAATTCACCCCTCCACTTT
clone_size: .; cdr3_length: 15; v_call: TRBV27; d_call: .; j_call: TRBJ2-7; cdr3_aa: CASSLEDSDSYEQYF; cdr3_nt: TGTGCCAGCAGTCTCGAGGACAGTGATTCCTACGAGCAGTACTTC
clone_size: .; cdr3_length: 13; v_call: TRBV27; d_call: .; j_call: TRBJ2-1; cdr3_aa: CASSLATVDEQFF; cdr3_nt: TGTGCCAGCAGTTTAGCAACGGTCGATGAGCAGTTCTTC
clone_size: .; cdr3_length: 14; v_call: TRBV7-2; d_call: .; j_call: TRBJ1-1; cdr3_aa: CASSLTPEATEAFF; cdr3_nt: TGTGCCAGCAGCTTAACCCCAGAGGCCACTGAAGCTTTCTTT
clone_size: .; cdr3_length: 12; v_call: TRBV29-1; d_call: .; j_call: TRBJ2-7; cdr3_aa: CSVEGRGYEQYF; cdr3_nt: TGCAGCGTTGAAGGCAGGGGCTACGAGCAGTACTTC
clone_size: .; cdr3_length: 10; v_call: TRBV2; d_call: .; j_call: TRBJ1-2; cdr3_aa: CATSVGAYTF; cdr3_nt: TGTGCCACTTCCGTGGGAGCCTACACCTTC
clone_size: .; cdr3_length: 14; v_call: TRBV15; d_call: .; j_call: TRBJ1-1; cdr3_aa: CATSSRTQNTEAFF; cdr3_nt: TGTGCCACCAGCAGTAGGACTCAGAACACTGAAGCTTTCTTT
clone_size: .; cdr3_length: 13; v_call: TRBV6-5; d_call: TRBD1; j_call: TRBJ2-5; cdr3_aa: CASRRTGAETQYF; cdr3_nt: TGTGCCAGCAGAAGGACAGGGGCAGAGACCCAGTACTTC
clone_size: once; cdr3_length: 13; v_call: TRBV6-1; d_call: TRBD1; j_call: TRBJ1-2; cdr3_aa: CASRVTGVNGYTF; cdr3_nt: TGTGCCAGCAGGGTGACAGGGGTCAATGGCTACACCTTC
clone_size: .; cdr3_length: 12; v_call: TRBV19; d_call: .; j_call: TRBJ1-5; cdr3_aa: CASSSYTSPQHF; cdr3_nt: TGTGCCAGTAGTTCGTACACCTCACCCCAGCATTTT
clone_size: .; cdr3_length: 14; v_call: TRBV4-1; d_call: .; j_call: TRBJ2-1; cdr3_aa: CASSQVGPGGGEFF; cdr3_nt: TGCGCCAGCAGCCAAGTCGGCCCTGGAGGGGGGGAGTTCTTC
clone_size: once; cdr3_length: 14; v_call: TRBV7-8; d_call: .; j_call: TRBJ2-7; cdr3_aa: CASSDRRKIYEQYF; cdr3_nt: TGTGCCAGCAGCGACCGGAGAAAGATCTACGAGCAGTACTTC
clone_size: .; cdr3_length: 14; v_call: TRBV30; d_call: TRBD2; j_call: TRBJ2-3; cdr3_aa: CAWSLGGGTDTQYF; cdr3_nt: TGTGCCTGGAGTCTCGGGGGGGGCACAGATACGCAGTATTTT
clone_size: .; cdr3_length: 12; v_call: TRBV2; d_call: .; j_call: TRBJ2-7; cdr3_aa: CASHLDRGEQYF; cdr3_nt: TGTGCCAGCCACCTGGATAGGGGCGAGCAGTACTTC
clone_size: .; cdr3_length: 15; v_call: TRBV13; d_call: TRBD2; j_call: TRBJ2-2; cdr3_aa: CASSLAGGNTGELFF; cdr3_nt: TGTGCCAGCAGCCTAGCGGGGGGGAACACCGGGGAGCTGTTTTTT
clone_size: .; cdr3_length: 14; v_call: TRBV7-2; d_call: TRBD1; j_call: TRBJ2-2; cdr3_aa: CASSLEGATGELFF; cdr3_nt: TGTGCCAGCAGCTTAGAGGGGGCGACCGGGGAGCTGTTTTTT
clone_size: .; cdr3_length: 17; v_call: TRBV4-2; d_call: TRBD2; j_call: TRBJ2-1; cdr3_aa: CASSQDSGGSSYNEQFF; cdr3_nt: TGTGCCAGCAGCCAAGACAGCGGGGGATCCTCCTACAATGAGCAGTTCTTC
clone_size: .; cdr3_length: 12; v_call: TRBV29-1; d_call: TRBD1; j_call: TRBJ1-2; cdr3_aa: CSVGDRGLGYTF; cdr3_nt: TGCAGCGTCGGTGACAGGGGGCTTGGCTACACCTTC
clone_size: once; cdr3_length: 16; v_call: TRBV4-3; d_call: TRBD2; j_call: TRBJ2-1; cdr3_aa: CASSPSPSGGWDEQFF; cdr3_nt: TGCGCCAGCAGCCCATCTCCTAGCGGGGGGTGGGATGAGCAGTTCTTC
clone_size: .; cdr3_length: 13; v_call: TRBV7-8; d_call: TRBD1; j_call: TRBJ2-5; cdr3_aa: CASSSDREETQYF; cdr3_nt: TGTGCCAGCAGCTCCGACAGGGAAGAGACCCAGTACTTC
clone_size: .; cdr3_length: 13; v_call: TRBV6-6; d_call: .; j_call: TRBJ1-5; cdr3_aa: CASSRGVGQPQHF; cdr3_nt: TGTGCCAGCAGTCGGGGAGTTGGGCAGCCCCAGCATTTT
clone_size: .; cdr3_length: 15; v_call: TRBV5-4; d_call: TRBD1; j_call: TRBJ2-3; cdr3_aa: CASSSTGGRTDTQYF; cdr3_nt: TGTGCCAGCAGCTCGACAGGGGGACGCACAGATACGCAGTATTTT
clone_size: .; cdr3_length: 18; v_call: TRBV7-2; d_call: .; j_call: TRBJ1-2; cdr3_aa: CASSLGSLPGHRNYGYTF; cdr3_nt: TGTGCCAGCAGCTTAGGATCGCTTCCGGGACATCGCAACTATGGCTACACCTTC
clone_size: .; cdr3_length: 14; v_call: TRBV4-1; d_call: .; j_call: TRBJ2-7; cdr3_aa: CASSPGTFSYEQYF; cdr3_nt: TGCGCCAGCAGCCCGGGGACTTTTTCCTACGAGCAGTACTTC
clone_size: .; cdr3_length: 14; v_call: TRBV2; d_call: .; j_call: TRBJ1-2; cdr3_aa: CASSEIEQFIGYTF; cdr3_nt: TGTGCCAGCAGTGAAATAGAACAGTTTATTGGCTACACCTTC
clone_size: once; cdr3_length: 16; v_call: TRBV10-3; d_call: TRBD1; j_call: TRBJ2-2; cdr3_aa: CAIGILQGDGTGELFF; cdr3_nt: TGTGCCATCGGGATTTTACAGGGGGATGGCACCGGGGAGTTGTTTTTT
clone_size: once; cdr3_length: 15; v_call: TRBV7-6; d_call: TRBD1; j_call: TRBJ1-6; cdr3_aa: CASSPGGSYNSPLHF; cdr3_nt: TGTGCCAGCAGCCCAGGGGGCAGCTATAATTCACCCCTCCACTTT
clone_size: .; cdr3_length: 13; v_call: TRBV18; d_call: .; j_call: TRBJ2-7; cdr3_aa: CASSPPHSYEQYF; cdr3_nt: TGTGCCAGCTCACCACCCCATTCCTACGAGCAGTACTTC
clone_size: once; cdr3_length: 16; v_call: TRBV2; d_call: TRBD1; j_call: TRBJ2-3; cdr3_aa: CASSERAGGGTDTQYF; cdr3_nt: TGTGCCAGCAGTGAGAGGGCAGGGGGAGGCACAGATACGCAGTATTTT
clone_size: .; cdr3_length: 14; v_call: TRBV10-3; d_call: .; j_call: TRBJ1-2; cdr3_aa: CAISETGPLDGYTF; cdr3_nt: TGTGCCATCAGTGAGACAGGGCCTCTAGATGGCTACACCTTC
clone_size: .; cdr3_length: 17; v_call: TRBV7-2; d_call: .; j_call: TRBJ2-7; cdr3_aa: CASSLGRGRVRGYEQYF; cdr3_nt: TGTGCCAGCAGCTTAGGGAGGGGGCGGGTGCGCGGCTACGAGCAGTACTTC
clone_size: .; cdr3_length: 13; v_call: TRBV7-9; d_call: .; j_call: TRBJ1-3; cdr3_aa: CASTRDTGNTIYF; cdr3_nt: TGTGCCAGCACCCGGGACACCGGAAACACCATATATTTT
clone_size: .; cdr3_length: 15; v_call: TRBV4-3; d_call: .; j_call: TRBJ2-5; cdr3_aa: CASSPRGGVQETQYF; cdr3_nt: TGCGCCAGCTCCCCGAGGGGGGGCGTCCAAGAGACCCAGTACTTC
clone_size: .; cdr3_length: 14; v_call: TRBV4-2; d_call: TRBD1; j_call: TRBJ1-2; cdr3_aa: CASTKPGQNYGYTF; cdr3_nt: TGTGCCAGCACCAAGCCGGGACAGAACTATGGCTACACCTTC
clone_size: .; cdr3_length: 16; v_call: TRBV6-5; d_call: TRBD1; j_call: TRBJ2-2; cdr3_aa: CASSYVRGSNTGELFF; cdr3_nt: TGTGCCAGCAGTTACGTCAGGGGGTCGAACACCGGGGAGCTGTTTTTT